These 26 T cell receptor beta chains came from one sample sequenced in a study of T cells in localized non-small cell lung cancer. Repertoires were generated with immunoSEQ multiplex PCR, while TCRdb's copy carries only in-frame clones and drops some. The top ten clones hold about 2.3% of a sample with 45,000 or so clones, roughly nine tenths of them seen once. The sample here was PBMCs, taken before any cancer treatment. These receptors all come from a man between 40 and 70 years old with stage II lung adenocarcinoma.

The chain recombines TRBV27 with TRBJ2-3, with D unresolved. CDR3 length: 14 amino acids. Trimming took 7 bases from V and 0 from J, leaving 11 bases between them. Germline CDR1 and CDR2: MNHEY and SMNVEV (reference sequence). The CDR3 DNA reads as TGTGCCAGCACCTCGGGTTACAGCACAGATACGCAGTATTTT. Translating it yields CASTSGYSTDTQYF.

The chain uses TRBV5-8 and TRBJ1-3; TRBD1 matches 8 bases. CDR1 SGHTS and CDR2 YDEGEE come from the germline V gene. This CDR3 comprises 15 residues. The trim removed 4 bases at V and 4 bases at J, leaving 7 bases unmatched. CDR3 coding DNA: TGTGCCAGCAGCAGAAGGACAGGGCGAGGAAACACCATATATTTT. This gives the protein CASSRRTGRGNTIYF.

The chain recombines TRBV7-9 with TRBJ1-1; TRBD1 agrees at 8 bases. The CDR3 is 11 amino acids. The V segment lost 4 bases and the J segment 12 bases; nucleotides outside the gene matches: 4. Germline-derived CDR1 and CDR2 are SEHNR and FQNEAQ (reference sequence). CDR3 DNA sequence: TGTGCCAGCAGCTCCGGACAGGGACCTTTCTTT. It translates to CASSSGQGPFF.

The rearrangement links TRBV7-8 to TRBJ2-3; D might be TRBD2 (6 bases). V was pared by 5 bases and J by 2 bases, with 14 bases between. CDR1 is SGHVS, CDR2 FQNEAQ, per germline. This CDR3 comprises 15 residues. CDR3 amino acids: CASSPRGWTTDTQYF. The CDR3 coding sequence is TGTGCCAGCAGCCCCCGGGGGTGGACCACAGATACGCAGTATTTT.

This clone came up a few times. V and J are TRBV30 and TRBJ1-2; the match to TRBD1 covers 7 bases. The junction had 7 bases not matched to a gene; V was cut back by 6 bases and J by 6 bases. The germline CDR1 and CDR2 sequences are GTSNPN and SVGIG (reference sequence). There are 12 residues in the CDR3. Written as DNA, the CDR3 is TGTGCCTGTCTACAGGGGTACCATGGCTACACCTTC. Amino acids: CACLQGYHGYTF.

The V and J genes are TRBV4-1 and TRBJ1-1, with 7 bases identical to TRBD1. From germline, CDR1 is MGHRA and CDR2 YSYEKL. Losses at the gene ends were 2 bases for V and 6 bases for J; bases not matched to a gene: 0. The CDR3 sequence is 12 residues long. The CDR3 sequence is CASSQTGAEAFF. The DNA for the CDR3 is TGCGCCAGCAGCCAAACAGGGGCTGAAGCTTTCTTT.

The CDR3 here is CASSLEAGAPQETQYF. The CDR3 DNA sequence: TGCGCCAGCAGCTTGGAGGCAGGGGCCCCACAAGAGACCCAGTACTTC. V is TRBV5-1 and J is TRBJ2-5, with D tentatively TRBD1 (6 bases). Trimming removed 0 bases at V and 2 bases at J, with 14 bases between. Germline values: CDR1 SGHRS, CDR2 YFSETQ. The CDR3 covers 16 residues.

This chain connects TRBV19 to TRBJ1-1; no clear D. The V end was cut by 2 bases, the J end by 1 base, with 5 bases between. The CDR3 totals 13 residues. CDR1 and CDR2 (germline): LNHDA, SQIVND (reference sequence). CDR3 sequence reads: CASSISGNTEAFF. In DNA form, the CDR3 reads TGTGCCAGTAGTATATCGGGGAACACTGAAGCTTTCTTT.

This clone appeared a single time. The chain employs TRBV7-8 and TRBJ1-6, with D maybe TRBD1 (5 bases). Germline assignment: CDR1 SGHVS and CDR2 FQNEAQ. The CDR3 covers 17 residues. Trimming left V 5 bases short and J 5 bases short, with 19 bases between. The CDR3 bases are TGTGCCAGCAGCCGCTACAGGAGGCGCGTCGATAATTCACCCCTCCACTTT. As protein: CASSRYRRRVDNSPLHF.

V gene TRBV7-8 combines with J gene TRBJ2-5; D is possibly TRBD1 (5 bases). The CDR3 runs to 14 residues. V was cut by 2 bases and J by 5 bases, with 12 bases left in between. From germline, CDR1 is SGHVS and CDR2 FQNEAQ. The CDR3 DNA sequence: TGTGCCAGCAGCTTAAGGGGCGACGGGGAGACCCAGTACTTC. Its protein is CASSLRGDGETQYF.

This chain's CDR3 is CSARDITDTQYF. The CDR3 nucleotides read TGCAGCGCTAGGGACATCACAGATACGCAGTATTTT. This rearrangement joins TRBV29-1 to TRBJ2-3; D might be TRBD1 (6 bases). Germline CDR1 reads SQVTM; CDR2 reads ANQGSEA. Trimming pared 7 bases from V and 2 bases from J, leaving 10 bases between. The CDR3 length is 12 residues.

The V call is TRBV29-1, the J call TRBJ2-3, with 7 bases fitting TRBD2. Germline lookup yields CDR1 SQVTM and CDR2 ANQGSEA. The CDR3 covers 14 residues. Here the CDR3 reads CSQQSGARTDTQYF. In nucleotides, the CDR3 is TGCAGTCAACAAAGCGGGGCCCGCACAGATACGCAGTATTTT.

The chain couples TRBV6-5 to TRBJ2-7; maybe TRBD1 (6 bases). The CDR3 contains 16 residues. CDR1 and CDR2 (germline): MNHEY, SVGAGI. V was shortened by 2 bases and J by 0 bases, with 14 bases between the two germline ends. CDR3 residues: CASSYLDRMSSYEQYF. The CDR3 DNA reads TGTGCCAGCAGTTACCTCGACAGGATGAGCTCCTACGAGCAGTACTTC.

The rearrangement links TRBV30 to TRBJ2-1; perhaps D is TRBD1 or TRBD2 (6 bases each). This CDR3 has 13 amino acids. The germline gives CDR1 GTSNPN, CDR2 SVGIG (reference sequence). Trimming stripped 4 bases from V and 9 bases from J, with 16 bases between. CDR3 DNA: TGTGCCTGGACCAAAAGGGGGGATAGTGAGCAGTTCTTC. It encodes CAWTKRGDSEQFF.

To note about this clone: The limits of the CDR3 on the DNA are not certain, so only TCRdb's listed CDR3 is given. This chain's CDR3 is CASSFGEGRMNTEAFF. The chain is built from TRBV5-4 and TRBJ1-1. The CDR3 is 16 amino acids in total, end residues counted. Germline V gene sequence: CDR1 SGHNT, CDR2 YYREEE (reference sequence).

The gene calls are TRBV9 and TRBJ2-1; D could derive from TRBD1 or TRBD2 (6 bases each). This CDR3 region has 15 residues. The germline V gene has CDR1 SGDLS and CDR2 YYNGEE. Trimming took 4 bases from V and 3 from J, leaving 14 bases between them. CDR3 region: CASSPPGGHYNEQFF. The CDR3 coding sequence is TGTGCCAGCAGCCCCCCCGGGGGCCACTACAATGAGCAGTTCTTC.

V is TRBV19 and J is TRBJ1-5; D unresolved. The V end was cut by 5 bases, the J end by 2 bases, with 10 bases between. The CDR3 totals 14 residues. Germline-derived CDR1 and CDR2 are LNHDA and SQIVND (reference sequence). CDR3 protein: CASSQVRGNQPQHF. Here the CDR3 DNA reads TGTGCCAGTAGTCAAGTAAGGGGCAATCAGCCCCAGCATTTT.

The V call is TRBV7-9, the J call TRBJ2-5, with unresolved D. Germline CDR1 is SEHNR and CDR2 is FQNEAQ (reference sequence). V dropped 8 bases and J dropped 5 bases, with 15 bases sitting between them. CDR3 length: 13 residues. CDR3 DNA sequence: TGTGCCAGCGTAGGTGGTTACGGCGAGACCCAGTACTTC. Encoded protein: CASVGGYGETQYF.

This clone showed up just a few times. The rearrangement links TRBV4-1 to TRBJ1-5; 8 nucleotides line up with TRBD1. Germline CDR1 and CDR2: MGHRA and YSYEKL. Germline trimming cut 1 base from V and 6 bases from J; bases unmatched to any gene: 8. The CDR3 contains 16 residues. The CDR3 reads CASSQGRAGGVQPQHF. The CDR3 DNA reads as TGCGCCAGCAGCCAAGGGCGGGCAGGGGGCGTTCAGCCCCAGCATTTT.

J is TRBJ2-5 and V is TRBV5-4; 8 bases line up with TRBD2. This CDR3 has 15 amino acids. Germline V gene sequence: CDR1 SGHNT, CDR2 YYREEE (reference sequence). V was clipped by 1 base and J by 0 bases; unmatched bases: 2. The CDR3 nucleotides read TGTGCCAGCAGCTTGTCGGGGGGGTACCAAGAGACCCAGTACTTC. Its protein product is CASSLSGGYQETQYF.

This clone was seen more than once but under ten times. The chain recombines TRBV4-2 with TRBJ1-6; D possibly corresponds to TRBD1 (6 bases). The CDR3 contains 20 residues. Trimming stripped 6 bases from V and 0 bases from J, with 24 bases between. The germline gives CDR1 LGHNA, CDR2 YNFKEQ. DNA for the CDR3: TGTGCCAGCAGTCCGACTTTAGGGGGGGGTAGGAGCTCCTATAATTCACCCCTCCACTTT. It translates to CASSPTLGGGRSSYNSPLHF.

This sequence joins TRBV7-9 and TRBJ1-1, with D perhaps TRBD1 (5 bases). This CDR3 is 17 amino acids long. The V gene lost 5 bases and the J gene lost 0 bases, with 19 bases spanning the gap. Looked up from germline, CDR1 is SEHNR and CDR2 is FQNEAQ (reference sequence). The CDR3: CASSPSGTLDVNTEAFF. CDR3 in DNA: TGTGCCAGCAGCCCCTCCGGGACCTTAGACGTGAACACTGAAGCTTTCTTT.

This rearrangement joins TRBV6-1 to TRBJ2-3, with D unclear. The V end lost 5 bases, the J end lost 2 bases, and 14 bases lay between the germline ends. The CDR3 totals 15 residues. The germline V gene encodes CDR1 MNHNS and CDR2 SASEGT. CDR3 region: CASSLAPDPTDTQYF. CDR3 sequence (DNA): TGTGCCAGCAGTCTCGCCCCTGACCCCACAGATACGCAGTATTTT.

This clone was seen only a few times. J is TRBJ2-2 and V is TRBV7-3, with D maybe TRBD1 (5 bases). The CDR3 covers 14 residues. The germline V gene has CDR1 SGHTA and CDR2 FQGTGA. Trimming stripped 3 bases from V and 8 bases from J, with 13 bases between. CDR3 region: CASSFRAGRGELFF. The CDR3 nucleotides are TGTGCCAGCAGCTTCAGGGCCGGACGGGGGGAGCTGTTTTTT.

This clone was counted a few times. The gene calls are TRBV7-2 and TRBJ1-5; D remains ambiguous. Germline assignment: CDR1 SGHTA and CDR2 FQGNSA. V lost 5 bases to trimming and J lost 8 bases, with 13 bases between them. The CDR3 runs 13 residues. The CDR3, as DNA: TGTGCCAGCAGCCTCGGGCGGGTGGAGCCCCAGCATTTT. This sequence encodes CASSLGRVEPQHF.

The V and J genes are TRBV6-1 and TRBJ2-5; D gene unclear. The V gene lost 5 bases and the J gene lost 5 bases, with 9 bases spanning the gap. CDR1 and CDR2 from the germline V gene are MNHNS and SASEGT. The CDR3 loop spans 12 amino acids. The CDR3 sequence is CASSPPSETQYF. Here the CDR3 DNA reads TGTGCCAGCAGTCCACCAAGCGAGACCCAGTACTTC.